Reported below is one T cell receptor beta chain. This specimen belongs to a study of early T cells in non-severe SARS-CoV-2 infection. TCRdb itself ran the 5' RACE reads through MiXCR, one entry per CDR3 protein. The sample shows roughly 81,000 distinct CDR3 sequences, roughly 6% of them seen only once. The CDR3 is 18 residues long. V gave up 4 bases and J gave up 6 bases; unmatched junction bases: 15. V usage is TRBV12-3 or TRBV12-4 and J usage is TRBJ2-2; TRBD1 agrees at 9 bases. The sequenced sample was whole blood. The sequence came from an adult who was a healthcare worker with PCR-confirmed SARS-CoV-2 infection or an uninfected control (not recorded which). The DNA of the CDR3 is TGTGCCAGCAGTTCCACATCCCACAGGGGGCAAGTACCCGGGGAGCTGTTTTTT. Its protein is CASSSTSHRGQVPGELFF.